This T cell receptor beta chain was profiled in a study of blood T cell repertoires in COVID-19. On the study more broadly: The United States, Italy and Spain supplied acute and convalescent COVID-19 samples. Sample material is recorded as cDNA or gDNA derived from T cells, B-cell-depleted T cells, or PBMCs.

Germline V gene sequence: CDR1 MGHRA, CDR2 YSYEKL. V was cut by 1 base and J by 1 base, with 10 bases left in between. The CDR3 has 15 amino acids. In the authors' methods: It was from reference gene primer amplification that nucleated cell counts were estimated. Profiled with immunoSEQ multiplex PCR; TCRdb holds only in-frame clones, not every one. The DNA gave D and trimming, while V, J and clone size come from that table. The sample includes tens of thousands of clones, more than 60% of them seen just once. Sample: peripheral blood. The sequence came from a man in his sixties or seventies with acute or convalescent COVID-19. The V call is TRBV4-1, the J call TRBJ1-2; D may be TRBD1 (5 bases). This CDR3 reads CASSQGGALNYGYTF. CDR3 nucleotides: TGCGCCAGCAGCCAAGGTGGGGCTCTTAACTATGGCTACACCTTC.